This TCR beta chain was sequenced during a study of T-cell memory formation after mild COVID-19. General study findings and limits: Contracting clones from day 15 to 85 had balanced CD4/CD8; later expanders favoured CD4+.

This clonotype was found a few times. Its antigen is not identified. This CDR3 contains 12 residues. Per the germline V gene, CDR1 is SGHRS and CDR2 is YFSETQ. The V end was cut by 4 bases, the J end by 6 bases, with 11 bases between. Sample barcodes and UMIs were carried by the TCR alpha and TCR beta cDNA libraries that 5'RACE generated with constant-segment primers. Each CDR3 protein gets one entry after TCRdb re-called the 5' RACE reads with MiXCR. Here the sample spans over 350,000 distinct CDR3 sequences, more than 15% being singletons. Sequencing was carried out using PBMCs or a T cell subset sorted from them (not recorded which). The TCR originated in a young man who had mild COVID-19 (a few samples of this study predate the infection). Cell type and time point are not known. The V and J genes are TRBV5-1 and TRBJ2-7; D possibly corresponds to TRBD2 (6 bases). The CDR3 loop is CASSADYGEQYF. In DNA form, the CDR3 reads TGCGCCAGCAGCGCGGACTATGGCGAGCAGTACTTC. The whole variable domain, filled in from reference TRBV5-1 and TRBJ2-7, reads KAGVTQTPRYLIKTRGQQVTLSCSPISGHRSVSWYQQTPGQGLQFLFEYFSETQRNKGNFPGRFSGRQFSNSRSEMNVSTLELGDSALYLCASSADYGEQYFGPGTRLTVT.